A selection of T cell receptor beta chains follows, all from one sample in a study of identical twins. In TCRdb, the 5' RACE reads were re-called with MiXCR into one record per CDR3 protein. This repertoire shows approximately 1.8 million distinct CDR3 sequences, about 31% found once; its top ten account for about 0.27%. The source material was cord blood. The receptors derive from a newborn girl in good health. Each CDR3 is given with its conserved first and last residue. D genes are given only for firm matches. Expanded clones are given a class, and other clones once, few, many or no size at all.

D gene: -
CDR3 length: 14
J gene: TRBJ2-2
V gene: TRBV12-3/TRBV12-4
clone size: few
CDR3 protein: CASSLGGRFRELFF
CDR3 DNA: TGTGCCAGCAGTTTGGGGGGCCGTTTCCGGGAGCTGTTTTTT

D gene: TRBD2
CDR3 length: 15
J gene: TRBJ2-2
V gene: TRBV27
clone size: -
CDR3 protein: CASKGLAGKSGELFF
CDR3 DNA: TGTGCCAGCAAGGGGCTAGCGGGAAAATCCGGGGAGCTGTTTTTT

D gene: -
CDR3 length: 14
J gene: TRBJ1-2
V gene: TRBV20-1
clone size: -
CDR3 protein: CSADDRGLNYGYTF
CDR3 DNA: TGCAGTGCGGATGACAGAGGCCTCAACTATGGCTACACCTTC

D gene: -
CDR3 length: 15
J gene: TRBJ1-5
V gene: TRBV7-9
clone size: -
CDR3 protein: CASSLGGGASQPQHF
CDR3 DNA: TGTGCCAGCAGCTTAGGAGGGGGGGCGAGTCAGCCCCAGCATTTT

D gene: TRBD2
CDR3 length: 15
J gene: TRBJ2-3
V gene: TRBV20-1
clone size: -
CDR3 protein: CSAPVGSGWSDTQYF
CDR3 DNA: TGCAGTGCCCCCGTCGGTAGCGGGTGGTCAGATACGCAGTATTTT

D gene: TRBD2
CDR3 length: 14
J gene: TRBJ2-1
V gene: TRBV2
clone size: few
CDR3 protein: CASSGGLAGVEQFF
CDR3 DNA: TGTGCCAGCAGTGGAGGACTAGCGGGAGTTGAGCAGTTCTTC

D gene: -
CDR3 length: 15
J gene: TRBJ2-2
V gene: TRBV9
clone size: few
CDR3 protein: CASSIGRANTGELFF
CDR3 DNA: TGTGCCAGCAGCATAGGCCGCGCGAACACCGGGGAGCTGTTTTTT

D gene: -
CDR3 length: 14
J gene: TRBJ2-4
V gene: TRBV5-1
clone size: -
CDR3 protein: CASSLWGQENIQYF
CDR3 DNA: TGCGCCAGCAGCTTGTGGGGACAAGAAAACATTCAGTACTTC

D gene: -
CDR3 length: 12
J gene: TRBJ1-2
V gene: TRBV5-1
clone size: -
CDR3 protein: CASSLGQGIYTF
CDR3 DNA: TGCGCCAGCAGCTTGGGTCAGGGTATCTACACCTTC

D gene: TRBD2
CDR3 length: 18
J gene: TRBJ2-3
V gene: TRBV28
clone size: few
CDR3 protein: CASSFPSGRAEETDTQYF
CDR3 DNA: TGTGCCAGCAGTTTCCCTAGCGGGAGGGCCGAAGAGACAGATACGCAGTATTTT

D gene: TRBD2
CDR3 length: 13
J gene: TRBJ2-1
V gene: TRBV7-9
clone size: few
CDR3 protein: CAIVGTRPNEQFF
CDR3 DNA: TGTGCCATTGTGGGGACTAGGCCTAATGAGCAGTTCTTC

D gene: -
CDR3 length: 16
J gene: TRBJ2-7
V gene: TRBV20-1
clone size: -
CDR3 protein: CSARDYRLGSSYEQYF
CDR3 DNA: TGCAGTGCTAGGGACTACAGGCTCGGTAGCTCCTACGAGCAGTACTTC

D gene: TRBD2
CDR3 length: 17
J gene: TRBJ2-3
V gene: TRBV12-3/TRBV12-4
clone size: -
CDR3 protein: CASTKYTGTSGTDTQYF
CDR3 DNA: TGTGCCAGCACCAAATATACCGGGACTAGCGGTACGGATACGCAGTATTTT

D gene: -
CDR3 length: 12
J gene: TRBJ1-5
V gene: TRBV30
clone size: -
CDR3 protein: CAWSVPHQPQHF
CDR3 DNA: TGTGCCTGGAGTGTACCCCATCAGCCCCAGCATTTT

D gene: TRBD1
CDR3 length: 15
J gene: TRBJ1-2
V gene: TRBV12-3/TRBV12-4
clone size: few
CDR3 protein: CASSLMGQGSEGYTF
CDR3 DNA: TGTGCCAGCAGCCTTATGGGACAGGGATCAGAAGGCTACACCTTC

D gene: TRBD1
CDR3 length: 16
J gene: TRBJ1-2
V gene: TRBV7-2
clone size: few
CDR3 protein: CASSLVWDRKNYGYTF
CDR3 DNA: TGTGCCAGCAGCTTAGTTTGGGACAGGAAAAACTATGGCTACACCTTC

D gene: -
CDR3 length: 15
J gene: TRBJ2-7
V gene: TRBV20-1
clone size: -
CDR3 protein: CSARDLGVRGYEQYF
CDR3 DNA: TGCAGTGCTAGAGATTTAGGGGTCCGGGGTTACGAGCAGTACTTC

D gene: -
CDR3 length: 15
J gene: TRBJ2-7
V gene: TRBV11-1
clone size: many
CDR3 protein: CASRGSDTLSYEQYF
CDR3 DNA: TGTGCCAGCAGAGGTTCCGACACACTCTCCTACGAGCAGTACTTC

D gene: -
CDR3 length: 15
J gene: TRBJ2-7
V gene: TRBV7-2
clone size: many
CDR3 protein: CASSFRGLLNYEQYF
CDR3 DNA: TGTGCCAGCAGCTTCAGGGGACTCCTAAATTACGAGCAGTACTTC

D gene: -
CDR3 length: 12
J gene: TRBJ2-7
V gene: TRBV6-1
clone size: few
CDR3 protein: CASGRQSYEQYF
CDR3 DNA: TGTGCCAGTGGGAGACAGTCCTACGAGCAGTACTTC

D gene: TRBD2
CDR3 length: 17
J gene: TRBJ2-1
V gene: TRBV9
clone size: -
CDR3 protein: CASSVARTSGNRDEQFF
CDR3 DNA: TGTGCCAGCAGCGTAGCCCGGACTAGCGGGAATAGGGATGAGCAGTTCTTC

D gene: -
CDR3 length: 11
J gene: TRBJ1-1
V gene: TRBV20-1
clone size: -
CDR3 protein: CSARQGWGAFF
CDR3 DNA: TGCAGTGCTCGACAAGGGTGGGGAGCTTTCTTT

D gene: TRBD1
CDR3 length: 16
J gene: TRBJ1-1
V gene: TRBV7-7
clone size: once
CDR3 protein: CASSPIGGPMNTEAFF
CDR3 DNA: TGTGCTAGCAGCCCTATAGGGGGCCCAATGAACACTGAAGCTTTCTTT

D gene: -
CDR3 length: 15
J gene: TRBJ1-2
V gene: TRBV20-1
clone size: -
CDR3 protein: CSARAGGRPNYGYTF
CDR3 DNA: TGCAGTGCTAGGGCAGGAGGGCGTCCTAACTATGGCTACACCTTC

D gene: -
CDR3 length: 16
J gene: TRBJ2-7
V gene: TRBV15
clone size: -
CDR3 protein: CATSRDPPIQKNILYF
CDR3 DNA: TGTGCCACCAGCAGAGATCCTCCTATTCAAAAAAACATTCTGTACTTC

D gene: -
CDR3 length: 16
J gene: TRBJ2-3
V gene: TRBV20-1
clone size: few
CDR3 protein: CSGQPFGGHFMDTQYF
CDR3 DNA: TGCAGTGGGCAACCTTTCGGGGGGCACTTTATGGATACGCAGTATTTT

D gene: -
CDR3 length: 15
J gene: TRBJ2-7
V gene: TRBV5-1
clone size: -
CDR3 protein: CASSADGSSYNEQYF
CDR3 DNA: TGCGCCAGCAGCGCGGACGGGAGCTCCTACAATGAGCAGTACTTC

D gene: -
CDR3 length: 14
J gene: TRBJ1-2
V gene: TRBV27
clone size: few
CDR3 protein: CASRPSRGPYEYTF
CDR3 DNA: TGTGCCAGCAGGCCTTCACGGGGGCCCTATGAGTACACCTTC

D gene: -
CDR3 length: 12
J gene: TRBJ2-5
V gene: TRBV6-6
clone size: -
CDR3 protein: CASSYDPREQYF
CDR3 DNA: TGTGCCAGCAGTTACGATCCACGAGAGCAGTACTTC

D gene: -
CDR3 length: 13
J gene: TRBJ1-1
V gene: TRBV10-3
clone size: few
CDR3 protein: CAISEPKLPEAFF
CDR3 DNA: TGTGCCATCAGTGAGCCAAAACTGCCTGAAGCTTTCTTT

D gene: TRBD2
CDR3 length: 16
J gene: TRBJ2-5
V gene: TRBV10-3
clone size: -
CDR3 protein: CAISEGGLGSGNEQYF
CDR3 DNA: TGTGCCATCAGCGAGGGGGGACTAGGTTCCGGGAATGAGCAGTACTTC

D gene: -
CDR3 length: 18
J gene: TRBJ2-7
V gene: TRBV15
clone size: -
CDR3 protein: CATSRDFPLDMRPYEQYF
CDR3 DNA: TGTGCCACCAGCAGAGATTTCCCCCTGGACATGCGGCCCTACGAGCAGTACTTC

D gene: -
CDR3 length: 14
J gene: TRBJ1-5
V gene: TRBV21-1
clone size: -
CDR3 protein: CASSSGGSNQPQHF
CDR3 DNA: TGTGCCAGCAGCAGCGGAGGCAGCAATCAGCCCCAGCATTTT

D gene: TRBD1
CDR3 length: 16
J gene: TRBJ2-7
V gene: TRBV20-1
clone size: -
CDR3 protein: CSARDLRTGGSYEQYF
CDR3 DNA: TGCAGTGCTAGAGATTTGCGGACAGGGGGCTCCTACGAGCAGTACTTC

D gene: -
CDR3 length: 15
J gene: TRBJ2-7
V gene: TRBV20-1
clone size: -
CDR3 protein: CSARGWSGETTRQYF
CDR3 DNA: TGCAGTGCTAGAGGTTGGTCGGGGGAAACTACGAGGCAGTACTTC

D gene: -
CDR3 length: 13
J gene: TRBJ1-1
V gene: TRBV20-1
clone size: -
CDR3 protein: CSAEGVWDTEAFF
CDR3 DNA: TGCAGTGCCGAGGGGGTTTGGGACACTGAAGCTTTCTTT

D gene: -
CDR3 length: 16
J gene: TRBJ2-2
V gene: TRBV21-1
clone size: -
CDR3 protein: CASSKASRQNTGELFF
CDR3 DNA: TGTGCCAGCAGCAAAGCTTCGAGACAGAACACCGGGGAGCTGTTTTTT

D gene: -
CDR3 length: 14
J gene: TRBJ2-2
V gene: TRBV20-1
clone size: -
CDR3 protein: CSAARGGDTGELFF
CDR3 DNA: TGCAGTGCTGCCAGGGGCGGGGACACCGGGGAGCTGTTTTTT

D gene: -
CDR3 length: 13
J gene: TRBJ2-1
V gene: TRBV12-5
clone size: -
CDR3 protein: CASGLGFYNEQFF
CDR3 DNA: TGTGCTAGTGGTTTGGGGTTTTACAATGAGCAGTTCTTC

D gene: -
CDR3 length: 13
J gene: TRBJ1-1
V gene: TRBV6-6
clone size: -
CDR3 protein: CASGGSTNTEAFF
CDR3 DNA: TGTGCCAGCGGGGGGTCCACCAACACTGAAGCTTTCTTT

D gene: TRBD2
CDR3 length: 17
J gene: TRBJ2-7
V gene: TRBV4-2
clone size: -
CDR3 protein: CAGSQARTSGAAYEQYF
CDR3 DNA: TGTGCCGGCAGCCAAGCCAGGACTAGCGGGGCCGCCTACGAGCAGTACTTC

D gene: -
CDR3 length: 14
J gene: TRBJ1-4
V gene: TRBV2
clone size: few
CDR3 protein: CASGKEATNEKLFF
CDR3 DNA: TGTGCCAGCGGGAAGGAGGCAACTAATGAAAAACTGTTTTTT

D gene: TRBD2
CDR3 length: 16
J gene: TRBJ2-3
V gene: TRBV3-1
clone size: -
CDR3 protein: CASSQGIVRGGEAQYF
CDR3 DNA: TGTGCCAGCAGCCAAGGGATCGTGCGGGGGGGGGAGGCGCAGTATTTT

D gene: -
CDR3 length: 15
J gene: TRBJ1-2
V gene: TRBV20-1
clone size: -
CDR3 protein: CSARVRGRTNYGYTF
CDR3 DNA: TGCAGTGCTAGGGTACGGGGGCGGACTAACTATGGCTACACCTTC

D gene: -
CDR3 length: 14
J gene: TRBJ2-1
V gene: TRBV4-1
clone size: -
CDR3 protein: CASSQRSGYNEQFF
CDR3 DNA: TGCGCCAGCAGCCAACGAAGCGGCTACAATGAGCAGTTCTTC

D gene: TRBD1
CDR3 length: 16
J gene: TRBJ1-6
V gene: TRBV7-9
clone size: -
CDR3 protein: CASSPKGQGKNSPPHF
CDR3 DNA: TGTGCCAGCAGCCCGAAGGGACAGGGGAAGAATTCACCCCCCCACTTT

D gene: -
CDR3 length: 14
J gene: TRBJ2-7
V gene: TRBV11-2
clone size: -
CDR3 protein: CASSSEGGEYEQYF
CDR3 DNA: TGTGCCAGCAGCTCCGAGGGGGGCGAATACGAGCAGTACTTC

D gene: -
CDR3 length: 13
J gene: TRBJ2-5
V gene: TRBV24-1
clone size: -
CDR3 protein: CATSDWDHGEQYF
CDR3 DNA: TGTGCCACCAGTGACTGGGACCACGGTGAGCAGTACTTC

D gene: -
CDR3 length: 15
J gene: TRBJ1-4
V gene: TRBV4-2
clone size: few
CDR3 protein: CASDGGDQDNEKLFF
CDR3 DNA: TGTGCCAGCGACGGCGGAGACCAGGATAATGAAAAACTGTTTTTT

D gene: TRBD2
CDR3 length: 16
J gene: TRBJ2-1
V gene: TRBV11-2
clone size: -
CDR3 protein: CASSYVAGKLYNEQFF
CDR3 DNA: TGTGCCAGCAGCTACGTAGCGGGAAAGCTATACAATGAGCAGTTCTTC

D gene: TRBD1
CDR3 length: 14
J gene: TRBJ1-1
V gene: TRBV5-1
clone size: -
CDR3 protein: CASSSHRTGSEAFF
CDR3 DNA: TGCGCCAGCAGCTCACACCGGACAGGGAGTGAAGCTTTCTTT

D gene: TRBD2
CDR3 length: 14
J gene: TRBJ2-5
V gene: TRBV20-1
clone size: few
CDR3 protein: CSAATGLAWETQYF
CDR3 DNA: TGCAGTGCTGCGACGGGACTAGCGTGGGAGACCCAGTACTTC

D gene: -
CDR3 length: 13
J gene: TRBJ2-2
V gene: TRBV11-3
clone size: few
CDR3 protein: CASSSSNTGELFF
CDR3 DNA: TGTGCCAGCAGCTCATCGAACACCGGGGAGCTGTTTTTT

D gene: -
CDR3 length: 17
J gene: TRBJ2-7
V gene: TRBV5-6
clone size: -
CDR3 protein: CASSLVERSYSYNEQYF
CDR3 DNA: TGTGCCAGCAGCTTGGTCGAGAGGAGCTACTCCTACAATGAGCAGTACTTC

D gene: -
CDR3 length: 13
J gene: TRBJ1-1
V gene: TRBV27
clone size: -
CDR3 protein: CASSPLWNTEAFF
CDR3 DNA: TGTGCCAGCAGTCCCCTCTGGAACACTGAAGCTTTCTTT

D gene: TRBD2
CDR3 length: 15
J gene: TRBJ2-1
V gene: TRBV11-2
clone size: -
CDR3 protein: CASSVAGLGLNEQFF
CDR3 DNA: TGTGCCAGCAGCGTTGCGGGACTAGGGTTGAATGAGCAGTTCTTC